A single sample is the source of the 17 T cell receptor beta chains below, sequenced in a study of blood T cell repertoires in COVID-19. The method was immunoSEQ multiplex PCR; TCRdb's version includes in-frame clones alone and lacks a portion of them. Seen here are about 140,000 clones, about 80% observed once, and the top ten hold 35% to 50%. Sequenced input: peripheral blood. The receptor set was obtained from a human donor in a cohort sampled during active COVID-19.

V and J are TRBV6-4 and TRBJ2-2; D gene unclear. The CDR3 has 14 amino acids. CDR1 MRHNA and CDR2 SNTAGT come from the germline V gene. Trimming pared 4 bases from V and 7 bases from J, leaving 13 bases between. The CDR3 sequence is CASSVAPTGGELFF. CDR3 nucleotides: TGTGCCAGCAGTGTGGCCCCAACGGGCGGGGAGCTGTTTTTT.

V is TRBV5-6 and J is TRBJ2-3, with 7 bases matching TRBD2. Germline V gives CDR1 SGHDT, CDR2 YYEEEE. This CDR3 is built from 15 residues. The ends lost 5 bases at V and 1 base at J; junction bases unmatched: 7. The CDR3, as DNA: TGTGCCAGCAGACTGCTGAGCGGGGGCACAGATACGCAGTATTTT. Its protein is CASRLLSGGTDTQYF.

The chain is built from TRBV19 and TRBJ1-1; 7 bases align to TRBD1. Trimming removed 5 bases from V and 4 bases from J; junction bases left unmatched: 7. This CDR3 spans 14 amino acids. Per germline, CDR1 LNHDA and CDR2 SQIVND (reference sequence). The CDR3 loop reads CASSVSGGGTEAFF. Here the CDR3 DNA reads TGTGCCAGTAGTGTTTCAGGGGGAGGCACTGAAGCTTTCTTT.

J is TRBJ2-1 and V is TRBV7-6; perhaps TRBD2 as D (5 bases). This CDR3 is 13 amino acids long. Germline-derived CDR1 and CDR2 are SGHVS and FNYEAQ. Trimming took off 8 bases at V and 8 bases at J, with 16 bases between the two ends. CDR3 protein: CASRGLLGDEQFF. The CDR3 nucleotides read TGTGCCAGCCGAGGGCTCCTCGGGGATGAGCAGTTCTTC.

The J gene is TRBJ1-6, the V gene TRBV5-1; 8 bases align to TRBD1. This CDR3 is built from 15 residues. The ends lost 0 bases at V and 10 bases at J; junction bases unmatched: 6. Germline loops: CDR1 SGHRS, CDR2 YFSETQ. The CDR3 reads CASSLEGTGPSPLHF. CDR3 sequence (DNA): TGCGCCAGCAGCTTGGAGGGGACAGGACCATCACCCCTCCACTTT.

This rearrangement joins TRBV2 to TRBJ1-1, with 9 positions matching TRBD1. The CDR3 consists of 14 residues. Trimming removed 4 bases from V and 1 base from J; junction bases left unmatched: 1. Germline CDR1 reads SNHLY; CDR2 reads FYNNEI. In DNA, the CDR3 is TGTGCCAGCAGTGGACAGGGGGGGAACACTGAAGCTTTCTTT. Its translation: CASSGQGGNTEAFF.

The rearrangement uses TRBV28 and TRBJ1-1, with D maybe TRBD1 (6 bases). The length of the CDR3 is 15 residues. Deletions cut 3 bases from V and 5 bases from J, with 16 bases between. In germline, CDR1 is MDHEN, CDR2 SYDVKM. As DNA, the CDR3 is TGTGCCAGCAGTTTCCTGGGGGCGCAGGGGACTGAAGCTTTCTTT. It specifies CASSFLGAQGTEAFF.

This sequence joins TRBV7-2 and TRBJ1-1; D is possibly TRBD1 (5 bases). Between the trimmed V and J ends, which lost 5 bases and 6 bases, there was a span of 16 bases. The CDR3 is made up of 14 amino acids. CDR1 is SGHTA and CDR2 is FQGNSA in the germline V gene. The CDR3 spells CASSLRIGVAEAFF. CDR3 nucleotide sequence: TGTGCCAGCAGCCTTAGGATAGGGGTGGCTGAAGCTTTCTTT.

V usage is TRBV11-3 and J usage is TRBJ2-2; TRBD2 aligns across 9 bases. CDR3 size: 16 residues. V lost 5 bases to trimming and J lost 5 bases; unmatched junction nucleotides: 9. Germline V CDR1 and CDR2: SGHNT, YENEEA. The CDR3 loop is CASSHPGLATTGELFF. The DNA for the CDR3 is TGTGCCAGCAGCCATCCAGGACTAGCGACAACCGGGGAGCTGTTTTTT.

The chain joins TRBV7-8 to TRBJ1-1; no firm D call. CDR1 and CDR2 (germline): SGHVS, FQNEAQ. Trimming pared 3 bases from V and 3 bases from J, leaving 8 bases between. The CDR3 runs 13 residues. CDR3 amino acids: CASSFRGYTEAFF. CDR3 sequence (DNA): TGTGCCAGCAGCTTCAGAGGGTACACTGAAGCTTTCTTT.

The chain uses TRBV27 and TRBJ2-3; TRBD2 matches 9 bases. V trimming: 3 bases; J trimming: 13 bases; junction bases outside the gene matches: 11. Germline V CDR1 and CDR2: MNHEY, SMNVEV (reference sequence). There are 14 residues in the CDR3. CDR3 sequence: CASSFQLAGVRKYF. CDR3 DNA: TGTGCCAGCAGTTTTCAGTTAGCGGGGGTACGCAAGTATTTT.

This chain joins TRBV7-2 and TRBJ2-1, with 8 bases matching TRBD1. The germline CDR1 and CDR2 sequences are SGHTA and FQGNSA. The J segment lost 10 bases and the V segment lost 2 bases, leaving 4 bases of the junction unmatched. The CDR3 runs 13 residues. DNA of the CDR3: TGTGCCAGCAGCTTACAGGGGGCGGGCGAGCAGTTCTTC. Amino acid sequence: CASSLQGAGEQFF.

V and J are TRBV12-3 or TRBV12-4 and TRBJ2-5; tentative D call: TRBD2 (5 bases). The V gene lost 4 bases and the J gene lost 5 bases, with 11 bases spanning the gap. The CDR3 has 13 amino acids. This CDR3 is CASSYYSEETQYF. CDR3 DNA: TGTGCCAGCAGTTATTATAGCGAGGAGACCCAGTACTTC.

The genes are TRBV18 and TRBJ2-1; 7 bases map to TRBD1. This CDR3 contains 14 residues. The germline CDR1 and CDR2 sequences are KGHSH and LQKENI. Trimming at V came to 6 bases and at J to 3 bases, leaving 5 bases not matched to a gene. The CDR3 DNA is TGTGCCAGCTCGAGGACAGGACTCTACAATGAGCAGTTCTTC. This encodes CASSRTGLYNEQFF.

This clone was seen only once. The V and J genes are TRBV2 and TRBJ2-1; 8 nucleotides match TRBD1. The germline gives CDR1 SNHLY, CDR2 FYNNEI. The CDR3 is made up of 15 amino acids. J gave up 4 bases and V 2 bases, and 4 bases lay outside the gene matches. CDR3 loop: CASSERTGQYNEQFF. DNA of the CDR3: TGTGCCAGCAGTGAAAGGACAGGGCAGTACAATGAGCAGTTCTTC. Using reference TRBV2 and TRBJ2-1 for the parts outside the CDR3, the full variable domain is EPEVTQTPSHQVTQMGQEVILRCVPISNHLYFYWYRQILGQKVEFLVSFYNNEISEKSEIFDDQFSVERPDGSNFTLKIRSTKLEDSAMYFCASSERTGQYNEQFFGPGTRLTVL.

V usage is TRBV7-9 and J usage is TRBJ2-1, with 7 bases identical to TRBD2. V dropped 5 bases and J dropped 5; count of bases not matched to a gene: 9. CDR3 length: 15 residues. Germline CDR1 is SEHNR and CDR2 is FQNEAQ (reference sequence). CDR3 in amino acids: CASSPVGTTHNEQFF. In DNA form, the CDR3 reads TGTGCCAGCAGCCCTGTCGGGACTACCCACAATGAGCAGTTCTTC.

As concerns this clone: Distinct nucleotide sequences in the sample also encode this CDR3. This chain connects TRBV5-1 to TRBJ2-1, with a tentative D call TRBD1 (6 bases). The germline V gene has CDR1 SGHRS and CDR2 YFSETQ. This CDR3 region has 12 residues. V was clipped by 4 bases and J by 7 bases, with 9 bases between them. This chain's CDR3 is CASSPQGNEQFF. CDR3 in DNA: TGCGCCAGCAGCCCTCAGGGGAATGAGCAGTTCTTC.